This entry lists 30 T cell receptor beta chains sequenced from one sample in a study of cytomegalovirus exposure and HLA in healthy donors. Researchers ran the PCR with 60 Vbeta and 13 Jbeta primers. The method was immunoSEQ multiplex PCR; TCRdb's version includes in-frame clones alone and lacks a portion of them. The table records roughly 200,000 clones, around 87% of them present only once. The sequencing input was PBMCs. Receptor source: a boy aged 2 to 10 in good health and CMV-seronegative.

This clone has only one observation. The V and J genes are TRBV6-6 and TRBJ1-1; 9 bases agree with TRBD1. The V and J ends lost 6 bases and 4 bases, in that order; junction bases with no gene match: 6. From germline, CDR1 is MNHNY and CDR2 SVGAGI (reference sequence). The CDR3 is 14 residues long. This chain's CDR3 is CASSTTGGGTEAFF. CDR3 DNA: TGTGCCAGCAGCACGACAGGGGGTGGCACTGAAGCTTTCTTT.

The rearrangement links TRBV7-8 to TRBJ2-2, with 14 positions matching TRBD2. Germline V CDR1 and CDR2: SGHVS, FQNEAQ. The CDR3 sequence is 16 residues long. V lost 1 base, J lost 6 bases, and 1 base stayed unmatched. DNA for the CDR3: TGTGCCAGCAGCTTAGGGACTAGCGGGGGGCCCGGGGAGCTGTTTTTT. Translating it yields CASSLGTSGGPGELFF.

This clone was seen a single time. The chain uses TRBV5-4 and TRBJ2-3; 14 bases match TRBD2. The V segment lost 4 bases and the J segment 5 bases; nucleotides outside the gene matches: 3. The germline CDR1 and CDR2 sequences are SGHNT and YYREEE (reference sequence). This CDR3 is 15 amino acids long. CDR3 sequence reads: CASSHGLAGGDTQYF. CDR3 sequence (DNA): TGTGCCAGCAGCCATGGACTAGCGGGGGGAGATACGCAGTATTTT.

The V gene is TRBV7-3, the J gene TRBJ2-3; D might be TRBD1 (5 bases). V was clipped by 8 bases and J by 4 bases, with 16 bases between them. In germline, CDR1 is SGHTA, CDR2 FQGTGA. This CDR3 region has 14 residues. This chain's CDR3 is CASRLDRLSDTQYF. CDR3 coding DNA: TGTGCCAGCCGTCTCGACAGACTCTCAGATACGCAGTATTTT.

In DNA form, the CDR3 reads TGTGCCAGCAGCTCGATACTCCCCGGTACCAATCAGCCCCAGCATTTT. It encodes CASSSILPGTNQPQHF. V usage is TRBV28 and J usage is TRBJ1-5, with D unresolved. This CDR3 has 16 amino acids. Per the germline V gene, CDR1 is MDHEN and CDR2 is SYDVKM. Deletions cut 6 bases from V and 3 bases from J, with 18 bases between.

This sequence joins TRBV7-9 and TRBJ1-1; weak D call: TRBD1 (5 bases). CDR1 is SEHNR and CDR2 is FQNEAQ in the germline V gene (reference sequence). This CDR3 region has 15 residues. Trimming stripped 5 bases from V and 3 bases from J, with 16 bases between. The CDR3 coding sequence is TGTGCCAGCAGCCAACTCAGGGTTTGGGACACTGAAGCTTTCTTT. Translation gives CASSQLRVWDTEAFF.

The rearrangement uses TRBV11-2 and TRBJ2-1; 8 bases align to TRBD2. The trim removed 6 bases at V and 6 bases at J, leaving 10 bases unmatched. Looked up from germline, CDR1 is SGHAT and CDR2 is FQNNGV. The CDR3 runs to 15 residues. DNA of the CDR3: TGTGCCAGCAGGTGGGGCGGGAGGTCCCTCAATGAGCAGTTCTTC. Encoded protein: CASRWGGRSLNEQFF.

The chain uses TRBV13 and TRBJ2-5; the D is unclear. The V and J ends lost 3 bases and 5 bases respectively, with 4 bases between them. Germline V gene sequence: CDR1 PRHDT, CDR2 FYEKMQ (reference sequence). The CDR3 has 11 amino acids. This CDR3 reads CASSFGETQYF. The CDR3 coding sequence is TGTGCCAGCAGCTTCGGGGAGACCCAGTACTTC.

The chain employs TRBV28 and TRBJ1-2; no reliable D call. This CDR3 is built from 14 residues. Between the trimmed V and J ends, which lost 6 bases and 7 bases, there was a span of 18 bases. Germline lookup yields CDR1 MDHEN and CDR2 SYDVKM. In nucleotides, the CDR3 is TGTGCCAGCAGCCCACCCACAGTAATGGCTGGCTACACCTTC. It codes for CASSPPTVMAGYTF.

V and J are TRBV7-8 and TRBJ2-6; D possibly corresponds to TRBD1 (6 bases). CDR1 and CDR2 (germline): SGHVS, FQNEAQ. V shed 5 bases and J shed 0 bases, with 20 bases lying between them. The CDR3 totals 19 residues. The DNA for the CDR3 is TGTGCCAGCAGCCAGGGGACGCCCACCACCCACTCTGGGGCCAACGTCCTGACTTTC. Its protein is CASSQGTPTTHSGANVLTF.

The chain joins TRBV27 to TRBJ2-7, with D possibly TRBD2 on 6 matching bases. This CDR3 region has 19 residues. Germline lookup yields CDR1 MNHEY and CDR2 SMNVEV (reference sequence). V was clipped by 3 bases and J by 0 bases, with 24 bases between them. The CDR3 DNA follows: TGTGCCAGCAGTTTCTCAAAGGGATCTCGCGGGGCCAGCTCCTACGAGCAGTACTTC. This sequence encodes CASSFSKGSRGASSYEQYF.

The chain couples TRBV5-1 to TRBJ2-5; 7 bases are shared with TRBD1. The CDR3 loop spans 14 amino acids. The ends lost 4 bases at V and 5 bases at J; junction bases unmatched: 8. CDR1 and CDR2 (germline): SGHRS, YFSETQ. CDR3 nucleotide sequence: TGCGCCAGCAGCACCTCAGGGGGTTCGGAGACCCAGTACTTC. Its protein product is CASSTSGGSETQYF. Filled out from reference TRBV5-1 and TRBJ2-5, the complete variable domain reads KAGVTQTPRYLIKTRGQQVTLSCSPISGHRSVSWYQQTPGQGLQFLFEYFSETQRNKGNFPGRFSGRQFSNSRSEMNVSTLELGDSALYLCASSTSGGSETQYFGPGTRLLVL.

The chain joins TRBV27 to TRBJ1-2; 10 bases match TRBD1. J was trimmed by 10 bases and V by 6 bases; bases with no gene match: 17. Germline V gene lookup returns CDR1 MNHEY and CDR2 SMNVEV (reference sequence). This CDR3 is built from 16 residues. CDR3 region: CASSPRTGGERSIYTF. For the CDR3, the DNA is TGTGCCAGCAGCCCTCGGACAGGGGGTGAAAGGAGTATCTACACCTTC.

V is TRBV2 and J is TRBJ2-1; D is perhaps TRBD2 (5 bases). V was pared by 8 bases and J by 6 bases, with 11 bases between. From germline, CDR1 is SNHLY and CDR2 FYNNEI. The CDR3 runs 12 residues. DNA for the CDR3: TGTGCCAGCCGGGGTAGCAGCAATGAGCAGTTCTTC. Residues: CASRGSSNEQFF.

CDR3 in amino acids: CASMGGGGLGEQYF. CDR3 bases: TGTGCCAGCATGGGGGGAGGAGGGCTGGGCGAGCAGTACTTC. The rearrangement uses TRBV2 and TRBJ2-7; D is possibly TRBD2 (6 bases). Trimming removed 7 bases from V and 6 bases from J, with 19 bases in between. This CDR3 spans 14 amino acids. Per germline, CDR1 SNHLY and CDR2 FYNNEI.

The chain joins TRBV18 to TRBJ2-2; D perhaps matches TRBD1 (5 bases). Germline CDR1 and CDR2: KGHSH and LQKENI. V was shortened by 2 bases and J by 1 base, with 8 bases between the two germline ends. The CDR3 spans 15 residues. The CDR3: CASSPRGGNTGELFF. The DNA for the CDR3 is TGTGCCAGCTCACCAAGGGGCGGGAACACCGGGGAGCTGTTTTTT.

V usage is TRBV4-1 and J usage is TRBJ2-2, with D unresolved. The CDR3 covers 15 residues. In germline, CDR1 is MGHRA, CDR2 YSYEKL. V lost 1 base and J 6 bases, leaving 12 bases between the germline ends. The CDR3 loop reads CASSQAQVGSGELFF. In DNA, the CDR3 is TGCGCCAGCAGCCAAGCCCAGGTTGGATCCGGGGAGCTGTTTTTT.

This chain links TRBV4-1 with TRBJ2-1; 11 bases align to TRBD2. The CDR3 runs to 19 residues. The V and J ends lost 0 bases and 0 bases, in that order; junction bases with no gene match: 7. Germline V gene data show CDR1 as MGHRA and CDR2 as YSYEKL. The DNA for the CDR3 is TGCGCCAGCAGCCAAGATCCGACTAGCGGGGCTAGCTCCTACAATGAGCAGTTCTTC. This encodes CASSQDPTSGASSYNEQFF.

The J gene is TRBJ2-5, the V gene TRBV4-2; D possibly corresponds to TRBD2 (5 bases). CDR1 LGHNA and CDR2 YNFKEQ come from the germline V gene. Between the trimmed V and J ends, which lost 4 bases and 4 bases, there was a span of 10 bases. The CDR3 spans 13 residues. CDR3 in amino acids: CASSPTRGETQYF. The CDR3 coding sequence is TGTGCCAGCAGCCCTACTAGAGGAGAGACCCAGTACTTC.

The rearrangement links TRBV5-1 to TRBJ1-1; 9 bases are shared with TRBD1. The germline CDR1 and CDR2 sequences are SGHRS and YFSETQ. Trimming cost V 2 bases and J 1 base; bases outside gene matches: 3. CDR3 length: 15 residues. CDR3 nucleotides: TGCGCCAGCAGCTTTTCGGGACAGGGGAACACTGAAGCTTTCTTT. Translating it yields CASSFSGQGNTEAFF.

This chain uses TRBV27 with TRBJ1-6, with D perhaps matching TRBD1 (6 bases). V shed 1 base and J shed 7 bases, with 8 bases lying between them. The germline gives CDR1 MNHEY, CDR2 SMNVEV (reference sequence). This CDR3 is 14 amino acids long. This CDR3 reads CASSLLGANSPLHF. CDR3 DNA: TGTGCCAGCAGTTTATTGGGGGCGAATTCACCCCTCCACTTT.

The chain links TRBV28 to TRBJ2-7; TRBD1 matches 7 bases. Germline assignment: CDR1 MDHEN and CDR2 SYDVKM. Losses at the gene ends were 5 bases for V and 5 bases for J; bases not matched to a gene: 3. CDR3 length: 12 amino acids. The CDR3 DNA is TGTGCCAGCAGTACGACAGGGAACGAGCAGTACTTC. Protein sequence: CASSTTGNEQYF.

This chain connects TRBV5-1 to TRBJ2-1; TRBD2 matches at 11 bases. The CDR3 spans 17 residues. V shed 4 bases and J 0 bases; nucleotides not matched to a gene: 6. CDR1 and CDR2 (germline): SGHRS, YFSETQ. This CDR3 is CASSQTSGANSYNEQFF. The CDR3 region has the DNA TGCGCCAGCAGCCAGACTAGCGGGGCCAACTCCTACAATGAGCAGTTCTTC.

CDR3 amino acids: CASSARTSAETQYF. CDR3 DNA sequence: TGTGCCAGCAGCGCCCGGACTAGCGCAGAGACCCAGTACTTC. The rearrangement joins TRBV7-9 to TRBJ2-5; TRBD2 matches 9 bases. This CDR3 is 14 amino acids long. The germline CDR1 and CDR2 sequences are SEHNR and FQNEAQ (reference sequence). V shed 5 bases, J shed 4 bases, and the junction held 5 bases outside the gene matches.

The rearrangement links TRBV27 to TRBJ1-6; D perhaps matches TRBD1 (5 bases). The CDR3 sequence is 15 residues long. Between the trimmed V and J ends, which lost 7 bases and 8 bases, there was a span of 18 bases. Germline V gene sequence: CDR1 MNHEY, CDR2 SMNVEV (reference sequence). The CDR3 region is CASKPLDRRDSPLHF. The CDR3 coding sequence is TGTGCCAGCAAACCTTTAGACAGACGCGATTCACCCCTCCACTTT.

The CDR3 reads CASSRDIDTQYF. CDR3 coding DNA: TGTGCCAGCTCCCGAGACATAGATACGCAGTATTTT. The V and J genes are TRBV18 and TRBJ2-3; no clear D gene. The germline CDR1 and CDR2 sequences are KGHSH and LQKENI. The CDR3 extends over 12 amino acids. V was clipped by 6 bases and J by 5 bases, with 9 bases between them.

The chain has TRBV11-2 and TRBJ2-3; TRBD2 matches at 9 bases. Germline CDR1 SGHAT, CDR2 FQNNGV. The CDR3 has 16 amino acids. Trimming took 3 bases from V and 6 from J; bases not matched to a gene: 10. The chain's CDR3 is CASSFRVAGVYDTQYF. The CDR3 DNA follows: TGTGCCAGCAGCTTTCGCGTAGCGGGAGTTTACGATACGCAGTATTTT.

The chain links TRBV30 to TRBJ1-1; possibly TRBD1 for D (6 bases). The CDR3 runs to 14 residues. CDR1 GTSNPN and CDR2 SVGIG come from the germline V gene (reference sequence). Trimming removed 1 base at V and 6 bases at J, with 15 bases between. The DNA of the CDR3 is TGTGCCTGGAGTGCCACAAAGGGGGTCCCTGAAGCTTTCTTT. The encoded protein is CAWSATKGVPEAFF.

The rearrangement uses TRBV5-1 and TRBJ2-7, with D perhaps TRBD2 (5 bases). CDR1 and CDR2 (germline): SGHRS, YFSETQ. CDR3 size: 15 residues. V was pared by 2 bases and J by 1 base, with 13 bases between. The CDR3 DNA follows: TGCGCCAGCAGCTTTACTGGACTCAAGTCCTACGAGCAGTACTTC. This sequence encodes CASSFTGLKSYEQYF.

This sequence joins TRBV19 and TRBJ2-5, with D tentatively TRBD1 (6 bases). Trimming took 8 bases from V and 7 from J, leaving 26 bases between them. The CDR3 extends over 16 amino acids. In germline, CDR1 is LNHDA, CDR2 SQIVND (reference sequence). This CDR3 is CASGPTAGTPITTQYF. The CDR3 DNA sequence: TGTGCCAGTGGTCCCACGGCCGGGACACCGATTACGACCCAGTACTTC.